This is a list of T cell receptor beta chains from one sample in a study of shared clonotypes between healthy human individuals. Data came from immunoSEQ multiplex PCR; TCRdb stores just in-frame clones and leaves some out. The profile shows approximately 1,500,000 clones, approximately 96% of them singletons. Sequencing used naive CD4+ T cells sorted from blood. These receptors originate from a young man in good health. CDR3s include the opening cysteine and the closing phenylalanine or tryptophan. Each record gives: D gene, V gene, clone size, CDR3 length, J gene, CDR3 DNA, CDR3 protein. A D gene is named only where the DNA matches it firmly. Size values are once, few and many counts, or a class for expanded clones, and some rows have none.

D gene: .; V gene: TRBV7-9; clone size: .; CDR3 length: 16; J gene: TRBJ2-3; CDR3 DNA: TGTGCCAGCAGCTCCCCCGGGCGCGGGAGCACAGATACGCAGTATTTT; CDR3 protein: CASSSPGRGSTDTQYF
D gene: .; V gene: TRBV2; clone size: .; CDR3 length: 14; J gene: TRBJ1-1; CDR3 DNA: TGTGCCAGCAAGCGACCCGGTGGGGGCACTGAAGCTTTCTTT; CDR3 protein: CASKRPGGGTEAFF
D gene: .; V gene: TRBV6-6; clone size: .; CDR3 length: 16; J gene: TRBJ1-5; CDR3 DNA: TGTGCCAGCAGTTTTCGAGCATCGTTCGGGGATCAGCCCCAGCATTTT; CDR3 protein: CASSFRASFGDQPQHF
D gene: .; V gene: TRBV30; clone size: .; CDR3 length: 13; J gene: TRBJ1-1; CDR3 DNA: TGTGCCTGGGATCGGCCCAGGGACCGTGAAGCTTTCTTT; CDR3 protein: CAWDRPRDREAFF
D gene: .; V gene: TRBV2; clone size: .; CDR3 length: 14; J gene: TRBJ2-1; CDR3 DNA: TGTGCCAGCAGTGAGCGGGCCTATTACAATGAGCAGTTCTTC; CDR3 protein: CASSERAYYNEQFF
D gene: .; V gene: TRBV2; clone size: .; CDR3 length: 14; J gene: TRBJ2-7; CDR3 DNA: TGTGCCAGCAGTGACCAGACTAGGACCTACGAGCAGTACTTC; CDR3 protein: CASSDQTRTYEQYF
D gene: .; V gene: TRBV27; clone size: .; CDR3 length: 15; J gene: TRBJ1-5; CDR3 DNA: TGTGCCAGCCGCTTAGGTGGGGGGCGCAATCAGCCCCAGCATTTT; CDR3 protein: CASRLGGGRNQPQHF
D gene: TRBD1; V gene: TRBV6-6; clone size: .; CDR3 length: 14; J gene: TRBJ2-1; CDR3 DNA: TGTGCCAGCAGCCCCGGGGACAGGGAATATGAGCAGTTCTTC; CDR3 protein: CASSPGDREYEQFF
D gene: .; V gene: TRBV9; clone size: .; CDR3 length: 16; J gene: TRBJ2-1; CDR3 DNA: TGTGCCAGCAGCGTAGGCGGCAGGGGGGCCTACAATGAGCAGTTCTTC; CDR3 protein: CASSVGGRGAYNEQFF
D gene: TRBD2; V gene: TRBV4-3; clone size: once; CDR3 length: 13; J gene: TRBJ2-1; CDR3 DNA: TGCGCCAGCAGCCACGGGACTAGCCATGAGCAGTTCTTC; CDR3 protein: CASSHGTSHEQFF
D gene: TRBD1; V gene: TRBV10-2; clone size: .; CDR3 length: 17; J gene: TRBJ1-2; CDR3 DNA: TGCGCCAGCAGTGGAGTCCCGGGACAGGGAGCTAACTATGGCTACACCTTC; CDR3 protein: CASSGVPGQGANYGYTF
D gene: TRBD2; V gene: TRBV5-4; clone size: .; CDR3 length: 15; J gene: TRBJ2-1; CDR3 DNA: TGTGCCAGCAGCCCGAGCGGGAGGGCCCTCAATGAGCAGTTCTTC; CDR3 protein: CASSPSGRALNEQFF
D gene: .; V gene: TRBV15; clone size: .; CDR3 length: 13; J gene: TRBJ2-1; CDR3 DNA: TGTGCCACCAGCAGAGATCTAAGGGGGGAGCAGTTCTTC; CDR3 protein: CATSRDLRGEQFF
D gene: .; V gene: TRBV5-1; clone size: .; CDR3 length: 14; J gene: TRBJ1-2; CDR3 DNA: TGCGCCAGCAGCTTGGAACCCGGGACCTACGGCTACACCTTC; CDR3 protein: CASSLEPGTYGYTF
D gene: TRBD1; V gene: TRBV10-3; clone size: .; CDR3 length: 16; J gene: TRBJ2-6; CDR3 DNA: TGTGCCATCAGTGAGACAGGGGGTTCTGGGGCCAACGTCCTGACTTTC; CDR3 protein: CAISETGGSGANVLTF
D gene: TRBD2; V gene: TRBV5-4; clone size: .; CDR3 length: 15; J gene: TRBJ2-7; CDR3 DNA: TGTGCCAGCAGCTGGGGAGGGACGGGGACCTACGAGCAGTACTTC; CDR3 protein: CASSWGGTGTYEQYF
D gene: .; V gene: TRBV10-3; clone size: once; CDR3 length: 17; J gene: TRBJ2-3; CDR3 DNA: TGTGCCATCAGTGATGGGGCGGGGCCCCCTAGCATGGATACGCAGTATTTT; CDR3 protein: CAISDGAGPPSMDTQYF
D gene: TRBD2; V gene: TRBV9; clone size: .; CDR3 length: 16; J gene: TRBJ2-5; CDR3 DNA: TGTGCCAGCAGCGAACGACTAGCGGGACCCCAAGAGACCCAGTACTTC; CDR3 protein: CASSERLAGPQETQYF
D gene: .; V gene: TRBV2; clone size: .; CDR3 length: 16; J gene: TRBJ2-2; CDR3 DNA: TGTGCCAGCAGTGTTACGATCGAAACGTTCGCAGGGGAGCTGTTTTTT; CDR3 protein: CASSVTIETFAGELFF
D gene: .; V gene: TRBV10-3; clone size: .; CDR3 length: 16; J gene: TRBJ2-2; CDR3 DNA: TGTGCCATCAGTGACTACCGTCCCGGGTCCACCGGGGAGCTGTTTTTT; CDR3 protein: CAISDYRPGSTGELFF
D gene: .; V gene: TRBV20-1; clone size: few; CDR3 length: 10; J gene: TRBJ2-1; CDR3 DNA: TGCAGTGCTAGTTTCAATGAGCAGTTCTTC; CDR3 protein: CSASFNEQFF
D gene: .; V gene: TRBV10-3; clone size: .; CDR3 length: 14; J gene: TRBJ1-5; CDR3 DNA: TGTGCCATCTCTGCCGAGGGGGGCAATCAGCCCCAGCATTTT; CDR3 protein: CAISAEGGNQPQHF
D gene: TRBD1; V gene: TRBV7-3; clone size: .; CDR3 length: 15; J gene: TRBJ2-5; CDR3 DNA: TGTGCCAGCAGCTTAGGGGACAGGGCCCAAGAGACCCAGTACTTC; CDR3 protein: CASSLGDRAQETQYF
D gene: TRBD2; V gene: TRBV2; clone size: .; CDR3 length: 14; J gene: TRBJ2-5; CDR3 DNA: TGTGCCAGCAGCCAAGGGACTAGCGCCGAGACCCAGTACTTC; CDR3 protein: CASSQGTSAETQYF
D gene: .; V gene: TRBV28; clone size: .; CDR3 length: 13; J gene: TRBJ1-4; CDR3 DNA: TGTGCCAGCAGTTTTGGGGGACTTGAAAAACTGTTTTTT; CDR3 protein: CASSFGGLEKLFF
D gene: .; V gene: TRBV9; clone size: .; CDR3 length: 15; J gene: TRBJ2-7; CDR3 DNA: TGTGCCAGCAGCGTAGCCTCACGTCAGGGGTACGAGCAGTACTTC; CDR3 protein: CASSVASRQGYEQYF
D gene: .; V gene: TRBV29-1; clone size: .; CDR3 length: 12; J gene: TRBJ2-7; CDR3 DNA: TGCAGCGTTGTGACCCCCAGTTTCGAGCAGTACTTC; CDR3 protein: CSVVTPSFEQYF
D gene: .; V gene: TRBV30; clone size: .; CDR3 length: 13; J gene: TRBJ1-5; CDR3 DNA: TGTGCCTGGAGTTTAGACGGCAATCAGCCCCAGCATTTT; CDR3 protein: CAWSLDGNQPQHF
D gene: .; V gene: TRBV5-4; clone size: once; CDR3 length: 14; J gene: TRBJ2-1; CDR3 DNA: TGTGCCAGCAGCTCGGGACAACTATACAATGAGCAGTTCTTC; CDR3 protein: CASSSGQLYNEQFF
D gene: TRBD2; V gene: TRBV5-4; clone size: .; CDR3 length: 16; J gene: TRBJ2-3; CDR3 DNA: TGTGCCAGCAGCCTGGGGGCTAGCGGGAGCACAGATACGCAGTATTTT; CDR3 protein: CASSLGASGSTDTQYF
D gene: .; V gene: TRBV28; clone size: .; CDR3 length: 18; J gene: TRBJ2-6; CDR3 DNA: TGTGCCAGCAGTATTATCGGGGCATTCAGCTCTGGGGCCAACGTCCTGACTTTC; CDR3 protein: CASSIIGAFSSGANVLTF
D gene: TRBD1; V gene: TRBV5-6; clone size: once; CDR3 length: 14; J gene: TRBJ1-5; CDR3 DNA: TGTGCCAGCAGCCCTCGACAGGGATTACAGCCCCAGCATTTT; CDR3 protein: CASSPRQGLQPQHF
D gene: .; V gene: TRBV10-3; clone size: once; CDR3 length: 12; J gene: TRBJ1-1; CDR3 DNA: TGTGCCATCAGTGGAGTGAACACTGAAGCTTTCTTT; CDR3 protein: CAISGVNTEAFF
D gene: .; V gene: TRBV11-3; clone size: once; CDR3 length: 14; J gene: TRBJ2-1; CDR3 DNA: TGTGCCAGCAGCCCAGACGGCGGAGTCGATGAGCAGTTCTTC; CDR3 protein: CASSPDGGVDEQFF
D gene: TRBD1; V gene: TRBV5-1; clone size: .; CDR3 length: 15; J gene: TRBJ2-3; CDR3 DNA: TGCGCCAGCAGCTCACAGGGGCTTGGTGTGTTTACGCAGTATTTT; CDR3 protein: CASSSQGLGVFTQYF
D gene: TRBD2; V gene: TRBV5-4; clone size: .; CDR3 length: 16; J gene: TRBJ2-1; CDR3 DNA: TGTGCCAGCAGCCCCTATAGCGGGAGGGATCACAATGAGCAGTTCTTC; CDR3 protein: CASSPYSGRDHNEQFF
D gene: .; V gene: TRBV30; clone size: once; CDR3 length: 16; J gene: TRBJ1-1; CDR3 DNA: TGTGCCTGGAGTGCAGGGGCCACAGGGTGGAACACTGAAGCTTTCTTT; CDR3 protein: CAWSAGATGWNTEAFF